This TCR beta chain was sequenced in a study of spatial heterogeneity in lung cancer (dated by TCRdb to about 2019). About the full investigation: The donors were some 72 patients from the lung TRACERx cohort who had early-stage, untreated non-small cell lung cancer. In the raw uncorrected reads, each unique combination of TCR and UMI appeared more than ten times on average. Follow-up PBMC samples were sequenced whenever the samples were available, and the median time to follow-up was 2 to 3 years after resection. TCR alpha and beta repertoires were quantitatively compared across multiple tumor regions, matched nontumor lung and blood in non-small cell lung cancer. At surgery, over 200 tumor regions, approximately 64 matched nontumor lung samples and 45 to 60 PBMC samples were TCR-sequenced for both alpha and beta chains. More beta-chain than alpha-chain transcripts were consistently detected, likely reflecting higher beta-chain transcript abundance. Nonsynonymous mutation counts, determined by whole-exome sequencing of tumor tissue, were related to TCR repertoire features.

Interpreted using the paper, the time point label stands for: blood at routine non-recurrence follow-up after resection. Whole RNA extracted from tumor and nontumor lung tissue, or from cryopreserved PBMC samples, was used for TCR sequencing without cell sorting. Only patients for whom sufficient RNA was available from at least two tumor regions were selected for TCR sequencing. The library came from 5' RACE. The listed sequencing device is NextSeq 500. In the TCR library protocol, a unique molecular identifier was attached to each TCR cDNA molecule so that PCR and sequencing errors could be corrected. Per the original workflow: TCR identification, UMI-based error correction and CDR3 extraction were all carried out with Decombinator tools. TCRs above a frequency of 2 per 1,000, corresponding to the top 1% of the tumor frequency distribution, were defined as expanded. Renyi diversity was computed with the R vegan package after each repertoire had been subsampled 100 times to 5,000 TCRs. CDR3 similarity networks were built from amino acid triplet string-kernel similarity, connecting CDR3s with pairwise similarity above 0.82. The public reads were quality trimmed at Q25 with fastp and then assembled into clones with MiXCR by TCRdb, keeping productive beta chains. A single entry per CDR3 protein holds the most common genes and DNA from its merged rows. It is TCRdb's table, rather than the study itself, that gives the V and J calls and clone size. The sample profile shows 95,000 to 130,000 distinct CDR3 sequences; 12% of them were found once. Around 17% of the sample goes to the ten largest clones.

Study-wide findings and limitations: Confirming at a functional level the hypothesis that regional TCRs recognize regional mutations was considered to require additional single-cell paired TCR alpha and beta sequencing. Ubiquitous expanded tumor TCRs were found in blood more often at tumor resection than at routine follow-up. Comparisons of baseline and follow-up blood repertoires included only 14 patients.

The sample holds many counts of this clonotype. Its antigen target is currently unknown. No base-level quality is on record; no much larger clone is a single base apart. Sequenced material: PBMCs, taken at follow-up. This receptor was identified in a male donor with early-stage non-small cell lung cancer.

The CDR3 is CASLRQGGYGYTF. The DNA sequence follows: TGTGCCAGCCTAAGACAGGGCGGCTATGGCTACACCTTC. The chain is assembled from TRBV2 and TRBJ1-2; TRBD1 aligns with 7 central bases. The CDR3 measures 13 amino acids from cysteine to phenylalanine. The kept DNA is CDR3 alone, 39 bases in frame from the first base. Unmatched junction bases come to 7, with V trimmed by 8 bases and J by 4 bases. The germline V gene sets CDR1 to SNHLY and CDR2 to FYNNEI. The CDR3 plus the reference TRBV2 and TRBJ1-2 genes for the other parts give the full variable domain: EPEVTQTPSHQVTQMGQEVILRCVPISNHLYFYWYRQILGQKVEFLVSFYNNEISEKSEIFDDQFSVERPDGSNFTLKIRSTKLEDSAMYFCASLRQGGYGYTFGSGTRLTVV.